What follows describes a single T cell receptor (beta chain). Its target antigen remains unknown. No per-base quality is available; no much larger clone lies one base away. Using immunoSEQ, frozen genomic DNA was subjected to high-throughput TCRbeta CDR3 sequencing, a process that included PCR amplification, mapping, bias correction and internal controls. The authors' pipeline ran thus. Productive rearrangements were kept, and unique TCRbeta sequences were defined by CDR3 nucleotide sequence plus V and J gene. A sequence counted as donor-reactive only if the sequence showed at least 5-fold expansion in CFSE-low cells compared with unstimulated pre-transplant cells and had a frequency of at least 0.01%. Minimum frequency thresholds were set for each subject based on the unstimulated sample with the lowest template count, ensuring at least 90% detection power. Repertoire turnover was measured by Jensen-Shannon divergence between the top 1000 TCRbeta sequences post- and pre-transplant. Two-sided Fisher's exact tests were used to test for changes in how often donor-reactive sequences were detected. TCRdb took this table from immuneACCESS and kept in-frame rearrangements with V and J called. Such tables lack part of the clones; where checked against another copy, unresolved V genes explain under half of the gap, and the rest is unexplained. V, J and clone size reflect that table, while D and trimming were determined from the DNA. Here the sample has about 51,000 clones; roughly 71% occur a single time. About 10% of the sample belongs to the ten largest clones.

This sample is part of a study of T cell clones after liver transplantation (dated by TCRdb to the late 2010s). Study-wide context: Samples were obtained from ITN030ST, a randomized trial in which withdrawal of immunosuppression was attempted within 2 years of liver transplantation. Three of the eight recipients were HCV-positive; the others were transplanted for non-autoimmune, non-viral indications. Donor-reactive T cell clones were identified using TCRbeta sequencing after a pre-transplant mixed lymphocyte reaction and were then followed in post-transplant blood. Third party-reactive TCRbeta sequences from pre-transplant MLRs were also identified as an antigen-independent comparator for donor-reactive sequences. No induction therapy was given to the subjects, and standard immunosuppression was administered until randomization at 12-24 months post-transplant. Blood samples were collected pre-transplant, pre-randomization before withdrawal, and post-randomization after either complete withdrawal or failed withdrawal. Tolerance meant complete immunosuppression withdrawal for at least one year without liver enzymes rising beyond twice the upper limit of normal. The study cohort included 8 liver transplant recipients, of whom 3 were classified as tolerant and 5 as non-tolerant. Broad study findings and their caveats: Once repertoire turnover was taken into account, donor-reactive detection showed a significant reduction for CD4 in 7 of 8 subjects and for CD8 in 8 of 8. Because no allograft tissue specimens were available, donor-reactive T cells may have migrated into the graft instead of being deleted. The conclusions were preliminary, being limited by small, heterogeneous patient numbers and by non-standardized post-transplant time points. Circulating donor-reactive CD4 TCRbeta sequences fell significantly post-transplant in most of the 8 subjects, irrespective of tolerance or HCV status. Low numbers of available donor cells limited the measurable donor-reactive repertoire in two subjects. The decline in donor-reactive sequences exceeded the decline in third party-reactive sequences, suggesting partial antigen-specific deletion that was unrelated to withdrawal success.

V lost 3 bases and J lost 4 bases, and the count of bases not matched to a germline gene is 4. Including cysteine and phenylalanine, the CDR3 has 15 amino acids. CDR3 DNA is the only sequence kept; it has 45 bases, read in frame from the first base. From the germline V gene, CDR1 is SGHTA and CDR2 is FQGTGA. Thawed unstimulated PBMCs were stained for CD3, CD4 and CD8 and FACS-sorted into CD3+CD4+ and CD3+CD8+ populations. Each of the 8 studied subjects was randomized to immunosuppression withdrawal. The Qiagen DNeasy Blood and Tissue Kit was used for isolation of genomic DNA. The starting material was CD4+ T cells from blood, obtained 52 to 60 months after liver transplant. The TCR was taken from a human patient who received a liver transplant. After a transplant, some T cells may be the graft donor's own cells. Recombination connected TRBV7-3 to TRBJ2-5; TRBD1 fits 11 bases in the junction. The nucleotide sequence reads TGTGCCAGCAGCTTGGAGGACAGGGGGCGAGAGACCCAGTACTTC. The translation is CASSLEDRGRETQYF.